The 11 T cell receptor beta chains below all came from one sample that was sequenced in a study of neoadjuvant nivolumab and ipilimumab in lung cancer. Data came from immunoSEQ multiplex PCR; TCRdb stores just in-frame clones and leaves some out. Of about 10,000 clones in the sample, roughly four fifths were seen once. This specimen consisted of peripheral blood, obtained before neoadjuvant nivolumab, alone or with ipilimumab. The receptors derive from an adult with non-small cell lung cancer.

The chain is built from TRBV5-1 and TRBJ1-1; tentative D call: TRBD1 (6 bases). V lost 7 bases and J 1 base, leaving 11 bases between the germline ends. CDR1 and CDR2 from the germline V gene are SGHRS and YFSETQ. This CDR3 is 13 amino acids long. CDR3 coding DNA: TGCGCCAGCGGACAGACGGGGAACACTGAAGCTTTCTTT. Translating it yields CASGQTGNTEAFF. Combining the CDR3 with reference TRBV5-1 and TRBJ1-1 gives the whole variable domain KAGVTQTPRYLIKTRGQQVTLSCSPISGHRSVSWYQQTPGQGLQFLFEYFSETQRNKGNFPGRFSGRQFSNSRSEMNVSTLELGDSALYLCASGQTGNTEAFFGQGTRLTVV.

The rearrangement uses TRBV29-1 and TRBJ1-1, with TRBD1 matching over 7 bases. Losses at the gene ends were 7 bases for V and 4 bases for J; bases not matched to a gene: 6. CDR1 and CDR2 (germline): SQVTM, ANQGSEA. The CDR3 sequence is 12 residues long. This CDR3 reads CSASRGGTEAFF. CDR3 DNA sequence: TGCAGCGCCAGCAGGGGGGGCACTGAAGCTTTCTTT.

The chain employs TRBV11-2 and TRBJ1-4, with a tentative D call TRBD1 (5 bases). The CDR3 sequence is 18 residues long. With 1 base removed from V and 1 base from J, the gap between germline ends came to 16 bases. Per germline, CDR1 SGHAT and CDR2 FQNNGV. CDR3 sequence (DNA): TGTGCCAGCAGCTTAGGTGGCTCGGGGGATATAACTAATGAAAAACTGTTTTTT. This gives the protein CASSLGGSGDITNEKLFF.

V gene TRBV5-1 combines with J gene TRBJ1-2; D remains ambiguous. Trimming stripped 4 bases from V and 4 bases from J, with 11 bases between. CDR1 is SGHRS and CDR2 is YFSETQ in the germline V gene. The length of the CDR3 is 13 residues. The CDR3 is CASSVDGPYGYTF. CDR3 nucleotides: TGCGCCAGCAGCGTGGACGGACCCTATGGCTACACCTTC.

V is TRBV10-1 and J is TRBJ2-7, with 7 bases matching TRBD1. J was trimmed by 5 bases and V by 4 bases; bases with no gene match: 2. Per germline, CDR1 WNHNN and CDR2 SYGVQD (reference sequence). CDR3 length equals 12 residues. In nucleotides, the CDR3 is TGCGCCAGCAGTGGACAGGGTAACGAGCAGTACTTC. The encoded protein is CASSGQGNEQYF.

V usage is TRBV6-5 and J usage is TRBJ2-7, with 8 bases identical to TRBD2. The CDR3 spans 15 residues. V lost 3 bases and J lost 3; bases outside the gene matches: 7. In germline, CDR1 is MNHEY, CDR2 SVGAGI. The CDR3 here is CASSYHQSGSYEQYF. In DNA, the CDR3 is TGTGCCAGCAGTTATCATCAAAGCGGGAGCTACGAGCAGTACTTC.

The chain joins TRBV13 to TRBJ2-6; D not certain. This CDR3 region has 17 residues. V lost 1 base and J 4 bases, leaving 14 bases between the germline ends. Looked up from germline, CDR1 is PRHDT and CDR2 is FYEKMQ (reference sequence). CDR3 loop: CASSLESRSPGANVLTF. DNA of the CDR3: TGTGCCAGCAGCTTAGAGTCCAGGTCGCCCGGGGCCAACGTCCTGACTTTC.

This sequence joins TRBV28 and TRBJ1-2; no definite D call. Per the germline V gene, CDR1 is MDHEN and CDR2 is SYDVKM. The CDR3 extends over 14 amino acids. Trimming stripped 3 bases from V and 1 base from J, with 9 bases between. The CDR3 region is CASSFGVINYGYTF. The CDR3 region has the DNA TGTGCCAGCAGTTTCGGAGTGATTAACTATGGCTACACCTTC.

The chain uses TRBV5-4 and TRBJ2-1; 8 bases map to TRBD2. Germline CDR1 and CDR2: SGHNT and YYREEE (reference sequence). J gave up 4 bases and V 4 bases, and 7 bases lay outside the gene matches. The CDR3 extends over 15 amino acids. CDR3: CASSMGTRTYNEQFF. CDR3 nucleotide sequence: TGTGCCAGCAGCATGGGGACTAGGACGTACAATGAGCAGTTCTTC.

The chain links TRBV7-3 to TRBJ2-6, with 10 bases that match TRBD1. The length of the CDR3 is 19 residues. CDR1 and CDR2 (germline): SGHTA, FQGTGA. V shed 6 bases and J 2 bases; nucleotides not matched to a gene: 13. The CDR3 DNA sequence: TGTGCCAGCAGTTACGGACAGGGGGATATTAATGCTGGGGCCAACGTCCTGACTTTC. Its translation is CASSYGQGDINAGANVLTF.

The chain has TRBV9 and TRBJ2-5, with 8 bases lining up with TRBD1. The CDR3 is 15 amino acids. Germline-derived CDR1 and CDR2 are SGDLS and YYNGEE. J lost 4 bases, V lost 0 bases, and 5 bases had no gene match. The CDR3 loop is CASSVAQGAGETQYF. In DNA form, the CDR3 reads TGTGCCAGCAGCGTAGCCCAGGGGGCCGGAGAGACCCAGTACTTC. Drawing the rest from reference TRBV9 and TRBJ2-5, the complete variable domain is DSGVTQTPKHLITATGQRVTLRCSPRSGDLSVYWYQQSLDQGLQFLIQYYNGEERAKGNILERFSAQQFPDLHSELNLSSLELGDSALYFCASSVAQGAGETQYFGPGTRLLVL.